This T cell receptor beta chain came from a study of response to subunit inactivated influenza vaccine. Study-level results: Authors suggested each seasonal influenza vaccination recruits few new T cells.

TCRdb passed the RT-PCR reads through MiXCR, listing each CDR3 protein once. Among hundreds of thousands of distinct CDR3 sequences listed, about 25% were seen once. CDR3 length: 17 amino acids. Trimming left V 1 base short and J 4 bases short, with 19 bases between. CDR1 is MNHEY, CDR2 SVGAGI, per germline. This clonotype was recorded a few times. Its antigen is currently unknown. The source of this sequence is a man aged 45-65 years who received an inactivated influenza vaccine. The sequenced sample was CD4+ T cells sorted from PBMCs, obtained roughly 5 days after vaccination. The chain joins TRBV6-5 to TRBJ1-1; D might be TRBD1 (6 bases). The CDR3 here is CASSYYGQGKGSTEAFF. The CDR3 coding sequence is TGTGCCAGCAGTTACTATGGGCAGGGGAAAGGGTCCACTGAAGCTTTCTTT.